This T cell receptor beta chain was recorded in a study of OX40 agonist ivuxolimab in advanced cancers. On the study more broadly: Patients received intravenous ivuxolimab every 2 weeks at 0.01 to 10 mg/kg. General observations from the study: Part of the nonresponder group also had normalized T-cell clonal expansion that was low. Expanded clones were, on average, more numerous in CD8+ T cells than in CD4+.

Measured with immunoSEQ multiplex PCR; TCRdb has only the in-frame clones, and not every one. Seen here are tens of thousands of clones, 91% observed once, and the top ten hold 3% to 4%. People who had autoimmune disease history or systemic immunosuppression were excluded. The V segment lost 4 bases and the J segment 6 bases; nucleotides outside the gene matches: 8. The length of the CDR3 is 15 residues. CDR1 MNHNS and CDR2 SASEGT come from the germline V gene. On this clone itself: The antigen is unknown.

The chain is built from TRBV6-1 and TRBJ2-7, with TRBD1 matching over 11 bases. The TCR sequence derives from an adult with an advanced solid tumor such as melanoma, head and neck, liver or kidney cancer. Specimen: CD4+ or CD8+ T cells sorted from blood, collected in a trial of the OX40 agonist ivuxolimab. The CDR3 region is CASSGGQGVWGEQYF. DNA for the CDR3: TGTGCCAGCAGTGGGGGACAGGGGGTTTGGGGCGAGCAGTACTTC.